The 24 T cell receptor beta chains below were found in one sample sequenced in a study of T-cell reconstitution after alpha-beta-depleted transplantation in children. Construction of the TCRbeta library involved unique molecular identifiers. TCRdb redid the calling of the PCR reads with MiXCR, one entry per CDR3 protein. The table lists 600,000 to 800,000 distinct CDR3 sequences, roughly 14% of them singletons. This sample comprised PBMCs, obtained before TCRalphabeta/CD19-depleted stem cell transplant. The receptor set was obtained from a girl between 2 and 10 years old with congenital amegakaryocytic thrombocytopenia, due to receive a stem cell transplant.

This clonotype was seen more than once but under ten times. This chain connects TRBV5-1 to TRBJ2-2, with D unclear. The germline V and J ends were trimmed by 0 bases and 4 bases, with 7 bases remaining between them. Germline assignment: CDR1 SGHRS and CDR2 YFSETQ. CDR3 length: 14 amino acids. CDR3 DNA: TGCGCCAGCAGCTTGGATACCAGCACCGGGGAGCTGTTTTTT. Its translation: CASSLDTSTGELFF.

This clonotype was detected many times. This sequence joins TRBV5-1 and TRBJ2-3; 7 bases align to TRBD2. Germline values: CDR1 SGHRS, CDR2 YFSETQ. V shed 4 bases, J shed 2 bases, and the junction held 7 bases outside the gene matches. The CDR3 has 15 residues. In nucleotides, the CDR3 is TGCGCCAGCAGCGCCCGGGACTATTCCACAGATACGCAGTATTTT. It translates to CASSARDYSTDTQYF.

The sample holds many counts of this clonotype. V and J are TRBV7-2 and TRBJ2-2, with 7 bases matching TRBD2. Germline V gene lookup returns CDR1 SGHTA and CDR2 FQGNSA. This CDR3 comprises 15 residues. Trimming took 0 bases from V and 6 from J; bases not matched to a gene: 4. CDR3 sequence: CASSLARELAGELFF. As DNA, the CDR3 is TGTGCCAGCAGCTTAGCGCGGGAGTTGGCCGGGGAGCTGTTTTTT.

The table lists this clonotype with a few counts. The chain uses TRBV7-6 and TRBJ2-1, with 14 nucleotides matching TRBD2. This CDR3 contains 17 residues. Germline loops: CDR1 SGHVS, CDR2 FNYEAQ. V was clipped by 2 bases and J by 8 bases; unmatched bases: 8. The CDR3 spells CASSLIRRLAGGDEQFF. The CDR3 region has the DNA TGTGCCAGCAGCTTAATCCGTAGACTAGCGGGAGGGGATGAGCAGTTCTTC.

This chain connects TRBV5-1 to TRBJ1-2; D not certain. V lost 0 bases and J lost 2, with 14 bases in between. Germline V gene sequence: CDR1 SGHRS, CDR2 YFSETQ. This CDR3 is built from 16 residues. This chain's CDR3 is CASSLGAATFNYGYTF. The CDR3 region has the DNA TGCGCCAGCAGCTTGGGTGCAGCGACTTTCAACTATGGCTACACCTTC.

This clonotype was seen repeatedly, ten times or more. The rearrangement uses TRBV12-3 or TRBV12-4 and TRBJ2-1, with TRBD2 matching over 9 bases. This CDR3 contains 14 residues. Trimming at V came to 6 bases and at J to 8 bases, leaving 8 bases not matched to a gene. In DNA form, the CDR3 reads TGTGCCAGCAGCCTGGGACTAGCCAGGGATGAGCAGTTCTTC. This translates into CASSLGLARDEQFF.

This clonotype appeared many times. The gene calls are TRBV20-1 and TRBJ2-3; TRBD2 aligns across 10 bases. Per germline, CDR1 DFQATT and CDR2 SNEGSKA (reference sequence). CDR3 length: 16 amino acids. J gave up 0 bases and V 6 bases, and 9 bases lay outside the gene matches. CDR3 sequence: CSASGASGSSTDTQYF. CDR3 DNA: TGCAGTGCCAGTGGGGCTAGCGGGAGTAGCACAGATACGCAGTATTTT.

Many counts were recorded for this clonotype. This rearrangement joins TRBV12-3 or TRBV12-4 to TRBJ2-2; 10 nucleotides match TRBD2. The CDR3 is 14 amino acids. V lost 8 bases to trimming and J lost 7 bases; unmatched junction nucleotides: 7. Written as DNA, the CDR3 is TGTGCCAGCTCAACGGGACTAGCGTTCGGGGAGCTGTTTTTT. This encodes CASSTGLAFGELFF.

For this clonotype: A much larger clone differs from this one at a single base, so this may be a read error. V usage is TRBV20-1 and J usage is TRBJ2-5; D call uncertain. In germline, CDR1 is DFQATT, CDR2 SNEGSKA (reference sequence). The CDR3 contains 11 residues. Trimming cost V 7 bases and J 1 base, with 7 bases left between them. CDR3 region: CSGGSQETQYF. DNA for the CDR3: TGCAGTGGAGGCAGCCAAGAGACCCAGTACTTC.

A word on this clonotype: A much larger clone differs from this one at a single base, so this may be a read error. The chain joins TRBV20-1 to TRBJ1-1; D is possibly TRBD1 (5 bases). V lost 0 bases and J 7 bases, leaving 18 bases between the germline ends. Germline V gives CDR1 DFQATT, CDR2 SNEGSKA (reference sequence). The CDR3 is 15 residues long. The CDR3 is CSARDLGRGPIEAFF. The DNA for the CDR3 is TGCAGTGCTAGAGATTTGGGGCGTGGGCCTATTGAAGCTTTCTTT.

The chain combines TRBV11-1 with TRBJ2-4, with D maybe TRBD2 (5 bases). V dropped 5 bases and J dropped 3 bases, with 26 bases sitting between them. The germline CDR1 and CDR2 sequences are SGHAT and FQDESV (reference sequence). This CDR3 comprises 19 residues. The CDR3 spells CASSPPRVGTVVIKNIQYF. The CDR3 nucleotides read TGTGCCAGCAGCCCGCCGCGGGTTGGAACCGTAGTTATCAAAAACATTCAGTACTTC.

This clonotype turned up a few times. The chain has TRBV25-1 and TRBJ2-7, with D perhaps matching TRBD1 (6 bases). Germline-derived CDR1 and CDR2 are MGHDK and SYGVNS. V was shortened by 3 bases and J by 2 bases, with 11 bases between the two germline ends. The CDR3 has 14 residues. CDR3 coding DNA: TGTGCCAGCAGTGAGGACAGTGCCCCCTACGAGCAGTACTTC. Translated, it gives CASSEDSAPYEQYF.

The sample holds many counts of this clonotype. The rearrangement uses TRBV12-3 or TRBV12-4 and TRBJ2-3, with D possibly being TRBD1 (6 bases). The ends were cut back, 3 bases at V and 3 bases at J, with 16 bases in the middle. The CDR3 covers 16 residues. CDR3 DNA sequence: TGTGCCAGCAGTTTTATCGGACAGCTGAGTACAGATACGCAGTATTTT. This gives the protein CASSFIGQLSTDTQYF.

Remarks on this clonotype: This could be a read error, since a much larger clone is one nucleotide away. V usage is TRBV20-1 and J usage is TRBJ2-1; 9 bases are shared with TRBD2. The germline V gene encodes CDR1 DFQATT and CDR2 SNEGSKA (reference sequence). The CDR3 totals 16 residues. The CDR3 DNA is TGCAGTGCTAGAGATGGGCTAGCGGGACTTTACAATGAGCAGCTCTTC. Its translation is CSARDGLAGLYNEQLF.

In its sample, this clonotype was seen a few times. The chain joins TRBV3-1 to TRBJ2-1, with TRBD2 as a possible D gene (5 bases). This CDR3 has 16 amino acids. Germline CDR1 LGHDT, CDR2 YNNKEL (reference sequence). Trimming pared 3 bases from V and 0 bases from J, leaving 12 bases between. In nucleotides, the CDR3 is TGTGCCAGCAGCCACCGTCGAGGGATCTCCTACAATGAGCAGTTCTTC. Its translation: CASSHRRGISYNEQFF.

Details on this clonotype: A read error may be the cause here, since a much bigger clone is one base away. The genes are TRBV12-3 or TRBV12-4 and TRBJ2-1, with TRBD2 matching 8 bases. With 7 bases clipped from V and 8 bases from J, the junction kept 16 bases outside the gene matches. There are 16 residues in the CDR3. In DNA, the CDR3 is TGTGCCAGCACTCCAAGCGGGAGAGGTTTGTACGATGAGCAGTTCTTC. Translated: CASTPSGRGLYDEQFF.

V and J are TRBV20-1 and TRBJ2-7, with 7 bases that match TRBD2. The CDR3 covers 13 residues. V gave up 7 bases and J gave up 1 base; unmatched junction bases: 7. Germline assignment: CDR1 DFQATT and CDR2 SNEGSKA (reference sequence). The CDR3 region is CSDPPSGSYEQYF. The CDR3 nucleotides read TGCAGTGATCCGCCTAGCGGATCCTACGAGCAGTACTTC.

This clonotype has a count of ten or more. The genes are TRBV4-1 and TRBJ2-1; 9 bases are a match to TRBD2. The V gene's germline CDR1 is MGHRA and CDR2 YSYEKL. This CDR3 has 17 amino acids. Losses at the gene ends were 0 bases for V and 2 bases for J; bases not matched to a gene: 5. CDR3 loop: CASSQDRASGTYNEQFF. In nucleotides, the CDR3 is TGCGCCAGCAGCCAAGATCGGGCTAGCGGGACCTACAATGAGCAGTTCTTC.

This clonotype appeared a few times. V gene TRBV12-3 or TRBV12-4 combines with J gene TRBJ1-6; D is unclear. Trimming stripped 3 bases from V and 8 bases from J, with 11 bases between. The CDR3 is 14 amino acids. CDR3 sequence: CASSFRSIDSPLHF. The CDR3 bases are TGTGCCAGCAGTTTTAGGTCTATCGATTCACCCCTCCACTTT.

This clonotype came up many times. The chain uses TRBV20-1 and TRBJ2-7, with D hard to call. Trimming cost V 5 bases and J 9 bases, with 11 bases left between them. This CDR3 contains 10 residues. Germline-derived CDR1 and CDR2 are DFQATT and SNEGSKA (reference sequence). As DNA, the CDR3 is TGCAGTGCTCGGAACCAGGTGCAGTACTTC. Amino acids: CSARNQVQYF.

CDR3 loop: CASSQVTLTLAGVAHEQFF. For the CDR3, the DNA is TGCGCCAGCAGCCAGGTCACCCTCACTCTAGCGGGAGTCGCTCATGAGCAGTTCTTC. V gene TRBV4-1 combines with J gene TRBJ2-1; 10 nucleotides match TRBD2. V lost 3 bases, J lost 8 bases, and 19 bases stayed unmatched. CDR3 size: 19 residues. CDR1 and CDR2 (germline): MGHRA, YSYEKL.

Ten or more counts support this clonotype. The chain joins TRBV12-3 or TRBV12-4 to TRBJ1-5; D is uncertain. The CDR3 has 15 amino acids. The ends were cut back, 2 bases at V and 0 bases at J, with 8 bases in the middle. In nucleotides, the CDR3 is TGTGCCAGCAGTTTACGGCTTAATAGCAATCAGCCCCAGCATTTT. It codes for CASSLRLNSNQPQHF.

This clonotype has a count of ten or more. The rearrangement links TRBV12-3 or TRBV12-4 to TRBJ2-3; no firm D call. This CDR3 region has 16 residues. Between the trimmed V and J ends, which lost 7 bases and 0 bases, there was a span of 17 bases. This CDR3 reads CASKLTEQPSTDTQYF. DNA for the CDR3: TGTGCCAGCAAACTGACCGAACAGCCAAGCACAGATACGCAGTATTTT.

The chain couples TRBV11-1 to TRBJ2-5; 10 bases line up with TRBD2. The CDR3 loop spans 19 amino acids. The trim removed 3 bases at V and 2 bases at J, leaving 15 bases unmatched. The germline CDR1 and CDR2 sequences are SGHAT and FQDESV (reference sequence). The CDR3 reads CASSFGRYSGRTTQETQYF. The CDR3 DNA is TGTGCCAGCAGCTTCGGCCGATATAGCGGGAGGACCACTCAAGAGACCCAGTACTTC.